These 21 T cell receptor beta chains were all obtained from the same sample, sequenced in a study of T cell responses to AZD1222 COVID-19 vaccine. Produced via immunoSEQ multiplex PCR; TCRdb's table is partial and in-frame only. The profile shows 100,000 to 150,000 clones, about 85% of them singletons. Sample: peripheral blood, taken on day 0 of AZD1222 vaccination. The receptor set was obtained from an adult in good health.

V is TRBV29-1 and J is TRBJ2-7, with TRBD1 matching over 12 bases. CDR1 and CDR2 (germline): SQVTM, ANQGSEA. The CDR3 loop spans 14 amino acids. J was trimmed by 6 bases and V by 7 bases; bases with no gene match: 10. The DNA of the CDR3 is TGCAGCGCCGAGAAGGGACAGGGGGCATCCGAGCAGTACTTC. As protein: CSAEKGQGASEQYF.

The chain has TRBV11-2 and TRBJ1-5, with D perhaps TRBD1 (5 bases). Germline CDR1 and CDR2: SGHAT and FQNNGV. The CDR3 covers 14 residues. The ends were cut back, 0 bases at V and 4 bases at J, with 7 bases in the middle. The CDR3 nucleotides read TGTGCCAGCAGCTTAGATCGGGGGAATCAGCCCCAGCATTTT. Its translation: CASSLDRGNQPQHF.

This clone was detected a few times. This chain connects TRBV19 to TRBJ1-5, with a weak D call TRBD1 (6 bases). The germline V and J ends were trimmed by 3 bases and 4 bases, with 13 bases remaining between them. This CDR3 comprises 15 residues. From germline, CDR1 is LNHDA and CDR2 SQIVND (reference sequence). The CDR3: CASSISGAPNQPQHF. Here the CDR3 DNA reads TGTGCCAGTAGTATCTCGGGGGCGCCGAATCAGCCCCAGCATTTT.

The chain uses TRBV24-1 and TRBJ2-7; D gene ambiguous. The CDR3 covers 13 residues. V was cut by 5 bases and J by 2 bases, with 9 bases left in between. Germline V CDR1 and CDR2: KGHDR, SFDVKD. The CDR3 protein is CATSGPDPYEQYF. The CDR3 coding sequence is TGTGCCACCAGTGGCCCGGACCCCTACGAGCAGTACTTC.

The chain combines TRBV9 with TRBJ2-1; 11 bases are shared with TRBD2. Germline V CDR1 and CDR2: SGDLS, YYNGEE. The CDR3 runs to 15 residues. The V segment lost 3 bases and the J segment 2 bases; nucleotides outside the gene matches: 1. The chain's CDR3 is CASSGLAGTYNEQFF. CDR3 nucleotide sequence: TGTGCCAGCAGCGGACTAGCGGGAACCTACAATGAGCAGTTCTTC.

The rearrangement joins TRBV6-5 to TRBJ2-3; 10 bases are a match to TRBD1. The CDR3 extends over 16 amino acids. CDR1 and CDR2 (germline): MNHEY, SVGAGI. The J segment lost 0 bases and the V segment lost 2 bases, leaving 2 bases of the junction unmatched. The CDR3 sequence: CASSYGTGESTDTQYF. In DNA form, the CDR3 reads TGTGCCAGCAGTTACGGGACAGGGGAGAGCACAGATACGCAGTATTTT.

The chain combines TRBV4-3 with TRBJ1-2, with a possible D match to TRBD1 (6 bases). CDR3 length: 14 residues. Germline CDR1 and CDR2: LGHNA and YSLEER. The V end lost 1 base, the J end lost 7 bases, and 13 bases lay between the germline ends. The CDR3 DNA reads TGCGCCAGCAGCCAAGTGGGGGGCTTCACTGGCTACACCTTC. Amino acids: CASSQVGGFTGYTF.

The V gene is TRBV5-1, the J gene TRBJ2-7; 12 bases fit TRBD1. The CDR3 spans 17 residues. The V gene's germline CDR1 is SGHRS and CDR2 YFSETQ. Trimming took 0 bases from V and 5 from J; bases not matched to a gene: 9. The CDR3 loop is CASSLAGTGGVRDEQYF. The CDR3 DNA reads TGCGCCAGCAGCTTGGCCGGGACAGGGGGCGTGAGGGACGAGCAGTACTTC.

The chain employs TRBV5-1 and TRBJ1-1; D uncertain. Per the germline V gene, CDR1 is SGHRS and CDR2 is YFSETQ. V was cut by 3 bases and J by 7 bases, with 10 bases left in between. CDR3 length: 12 amino acids. The CDR3 coding sequence is TGCGCCAGCAGCTCCCAGGAGGGTGAAGCTTTCTTT. Protein sequence: CASSSQEGEAFF.

This clone was recorded a few times. The CDR3 protein is CASSLSDRGNREQYF. The CDR3 bases are TGTGCCAGCAGCTTGTCCGACAGGGGAAACCGGGAGCAGTACTTC. The chain is built from TRBV5-4 and TRBJ2-7, with TRBD1 matching 8 bases. The CDR3 consists of 15 residues. Germline V lookup: CDR1 SGHNT, CDR2 YYREEE (reference sequence). Trimming cost V 1 base and J 7 bases; bases outside gene matches: 10.

This clone has only a few counts. The chain has TRBV7-6 and TRBJ1-1; D is ambiguous. The CDR3 covers 12 residues. Germline CDR1 and CDR2: SGHVS and FNYEAQ. V lost 4 bases, J lost 1 base, and 4 bases lay in between. The CDR3 here is CASSSSNTEAFF. CDR3 sequence (DNA): TGTGCCAGCAGCTCATCGAACACTGAAGCTTTCTTT.

The chain uses TRBV11-2 and TRBJ2-5, with 9 bases fitting TRBD1. CDR3 length equals 17 residues. Looked up from germline, CDR1 is SGHAT and CDR2 is FQNNGV. V dropped 1 base and J dropped 5; count of bases not matched to a gene: 11. CDR3 region: CASSLARDRVGGETQYF. CDR3 DNA: TGTGCCAGCAGCTTAGCTCGGGACAGGGTAGGAGGGGAGACCCAGTACTTC.

The CDR3, as DNA: TGTGCCAGTAGTATAACGGGGGCTGCGGGCTACACCTTC. Translated: CASSITGAAGYTF. V is TRBV19 and J is TRBJ1-2; possibly TRBD1 for D (6 bases). The V gene's germline CDR1 is LNHDA and CDR2 SQIVND (reference sequence). There are 13 residues in the CDR3. The V gene lost 2 bases and the J gene lost 8 bases, with 12 bases spanning the gap.

This sequence joins TRBV24-1 and TRBJ1-2, with a weak D call TRBD1 (6 bases). The germline CDR1 and CDR2 sequences are KGHDR and SFDVKD. The CDR3 runs to 14 residues. V lost 0 bases, J lost 6 bases, and 10 bases lay in between. CDR3 DNA sequence: TGTGCCACCAGTGATTTGAGCAGGGGAGATGGCTACACCTTC. Its translation: CATSDLSRGDGYTF.

V is TRBV3-1 (or the pseudogene TRBV3-2) and J is TRBJ2-1; unclear D gene. There are 13 residues in the CDR3. Germline V gene sequence: CDR1 LGHDT, CDR2 YNNKEL (reference sequence). V dropped 0 bases and J dropped 11 bases, with 11 bases sitting between them. The DNA of the CDR3 is TGTGCCAGCAGCCAAGATCGAAGTGTGAAGCAGTTCTTC. This translates into CASSQDRSVKQFF.

The chain employs TRBV7-6 and TRBJ2-3; D perhaps matches TRBD2 (5 bases). V lost 2 bases, J lost 0 bases, and 12 bases lay in between. This CDR3 is 16 amino acids long. Germline values: CDR1 SGHVS, CDR2 FNYEAQ. For the CDR3, the DNA is TGTGCCAGCAGCTTAATGTCTAGCCTAAGCACAGATACGCAGTATTTT. Encoded protein: CASSLMSSLSTDTQYF.

The chain couples TRBV6-5 to TRBJ1-1; maybe TRBD1 (5 bases). This CDR3 has 13 residues. V shed 7 bases and J shed 1 base, with 10 bases lying between them. The germline gives CDR1 MNHEY, CDR2 SVGAGI. The CDR3 is CASTTGGNTEAFF. In DNA form, the CDR3 reads TGTGCCAGCACCACCGGGGGGAACACTGAAGCTTTCTTT.

This clone has a handful of counts. This sequence joins TRBV2 and TRBJ1-2; D is ambiguous. Germline loops: CDR1 SNHLY, CDR2 FYNNEI. The CDR3 sequence is 11 residues long. Trimming removed 5 bases from V and 5 bases from J, with 6 bases in between. The CDR3 DNA sequence: TGTGCCAGCAGTCCGGGATATGGCTACACCTTC. Protein: CASSPGYGYTF.

The CDR3 spells CASSKQGVAYNSPLHF. The CDR3 DNA follows: TGTGCCAGCAGCAAACAGGGGGTCGCCTATAATTCACCCCTCCACTTT. The chain joins TRBV7-9 to TRBJ1-6, with 8 bases matching TRBD1. J gave up 2 bases and V 5 bases, and 5 bases lay outside the gene matches. CDR3 length: 16 amino acids. The germline V gene encodes CDR1 SEHNR and CDR2 FQNEAQ (reference sequence).

The chain combines TRBV5-1 with TRBJ2-7, with D unclear. This CDR3 contains 13 residues. Trimming pared 5 bases from V and 5 bases from J, leaving 14 bases between. Germline CDR1 and CDR2: SGHRS and YFSETQ. The CDR3 DNA reads as TGCGCCAGCAGTTTATCCCTCCGGGACGAGCAGTACTTC. Encoded protein: CASSLSLRDEQYF.

CDR3 in DNA: TGCGCCAGCAGTCCCCTTATGAACACTGAAGCTTTCTTT. This translates into CASSPLMNTEAFF. The chain combines TRBV23-1 with TRBJ1-1; D not certain. TRBV23-1 falls under the ORF class, with uncertain function. The CDR3 length is 13 residues. V shed 4 bases and J shed 0 bases, with 6 bases lying between them.